Below, 11 T cell receptor beta chains from the same sample are listed, as sequenced in a study of T cells after yellow fever vaccination. TCRdb recomputed calls from the 5' RACE reads with MiXCR, one row per CDR3 protein. The sample yields 300,000 to 400,000 distinct CDR3 sequences, about 8.3% seen once. Sequences were derived from PBMCs, sampled roughly seven weeks after the first yellow fever vaccination. The receptors come from a man between 18 and 29 years old who received the YFV17D yellow fever vaccine.

This clonotype was detected a few times. The chain has TRBV19 and TRBJ1-1; 7 bases match TRBD1. This CDR3 comprises 16 residues. CDR1 LNHDA and CDR2 SQIVND come from the germline V gene (reference sequence). V gave up 1 base and J gave up 6 bases; unmatched junction bases: 11. The CDR3 here is CASSIGGGFFVAEAFF. CDR3 in DNA: TGTGCCAGTAGTATAGGAGGGGGCTTTTTTGTTGCTGAAGCTTTCTTT.

The chain uses TRBV18 and TRBJ2-2; D gene uncertain. V dropped 2 bases and J dropped 0 bases, with 10 bases sitting between them. The CDR3 spans 16 residues. Germline CDR1 is KGHSH and CDR2 is LQKENI. The CDR3 DNA reads TGTGCCAGCTCACCAAGCGCAGGACCGAACACCGGGGAGCTGTTTTTT. It specifies CASSPSAGPNTGELFF.

This clonotype was found many times. This sequence joins TRBV7-2 and TRBJ2-5; 7 nucleotides line up with TRBD1. Trimming removed 4 bases from V and 4 bases from J; junction bases left unmatched: 3. CDR3 length: 13 amino acids. CDR1 is SGHTA, CDR2 FQGNSA, per germline. CDR3 amino acids: CASSYYRGETQYF. The CDR3, as DNA: TGTGCCAGCAGCTACTACAGGGGAGAGACCCAGTACTTC.

This clonotype was counted only a few times. This chain uses TRBV29-1 with TRBJ2-1; D not certain. V gave up 6 bases and J gave up 6 bases, with 15 bases separating them. Germline V lookup: CDR1 SQVTM, CDR2 ANQGSEA. This CDR3 contains 13 residues. The CDR3 nucleotides are TGCAGCGTAAGAATGAATACGATCAATGAGCAGTTCTTC. Translated: CSVRMNTINEQFF.

The chain uses TRBV7-2 and TRBJ1-2, with D tentatively TRBD1 (5 bases). Trimming left V 1 base short and J 7 bases short, with 13 bases between. Looked up from germline, CDR1 is SGHTA and CDR2 is FQGNSA. This CDR3 comprises 14 residues. CDR3 in DNA: TGTGCCAGCAGCTTAGAAACAGGTTTAGGTGGCTACACCTTC. This codes for CASSLETGLGGYTF.

This sequence joins TRBV20-1 and TRBJ2-3, with 11 bases lining up with TRBD2. The V gene end was trimmed by 4 bases and the J gene end by 5 bases; junction bases not matched to a gene: 8. Germline V gives CDR1 DFQATT, CDR2 SNEGSKA (reference sequence). The CDR3 length is 15 residues. In DNA form, the CDR3 reads TGCAGTGCTACCTTTAGCGGGGGGGGTAAAGATACGCAGTATTTT. Its translation is CSATFSGGGKDTQYF.

This clonotype was counted many times. The chain employs TRBV6-5 and TRBJ2-7; D is uncertain. CDR3 length equals 14 residues. In germline, CDR1 is MNHEY, CDR2 SVGAGI. Trimming pared 2 bases from V and 7 bases from J, leaving 15 bases between. CDR3: CASSYDQNHREQYV. The CDR3, as DNA: TGTGCCAGCAGTTACGATCAGAACCACCGGGAGCAGTACGTC.

This clonotype was seen many times. The rearrangement links TRBV9 to TRBJ2-1, with D tentatively TRBD2 (6 bases). The CDR3 is made up of 15 amino acids. Germline loops: CDR1 SGDLS, CDR2 YYNGEE. The V end was cut by 5 bases, the J end by 3 bases, with 15 bases between. CDR3 amino acids: CASSPWRGNYNEQFF. CDR3 in DNA: TGTGCCAGCAGTCCCTGGCGGGGAAACTACAATGAGCAGTTCTTC.

This clonotype has just a few counts. V and J are TRBV7-9 and TRBJ1-4; tentatively, D is TRBD1 (6 bases). The V and J ends lost 8 bases and 10 bases respectively, with 14 bases between them. This CDR3 has 12 residues. CDR1 and CDR2 from the germline V gene are SEHNR and FQNEAQ (reference sequence). The chain's CDR3 is CASRRGLRKLFF. Written as DNA, the CDR3 is TGTGCCAGCCGTAGGGGGTTGCGAAAACTGTTTTTT.

The CDR3, as DNA: TGTGCCAGCAGCCCTGCCTCAGGGGGGGGCAATCAGCCCCAGCATTTT. Translating it yields CASSPASGGGNQPQHF. The chain uses TRBV12-3 or TRBV12-4 and TRBJ1-5; TRBD1 matches 7 bases. V lost 6 bases, J lost 2 bases, and 10 bases stayed unmatched. The CDR3 extends over 16 amino acids.

The chain has TRBV10-3 and TRBJ1-5; D ambiguous. The V and J ends lost 3 bases and 1 base respectively, with 13 bases between them. Per the germline V gene, CDR1 is ENHRY and CDR2 is SYGVKD. This CDR3 has 16 residues. For the CDR3, the DNA is TGTGCCATCAGTGACTCCTTGGGAGGGAGCAATCAGCCCCAGCATTTT. Encoded protein: CAISDSLGGSNQPQHF.